This T cell receptor (beta chain) was found in a study of somatic mutations in cytotoxic T cells in rheumatoid arthritis. Turning to the study itself: Prior to any treatment and right after diagnosis, patient blood (around 30 ml EDTA) was drawn.

Generated by immunoSEQ multiplex PCR, the TCRdb table keeps only in-frame clones and is missing some. Here the sample spans 21,000 or so clones, approximately 81% being singletons. Isolation of CD4+ and CD8+ cells used positive magnetic bead selection, with purity checked by flow cytometry. This clonotype was obtained from an adult with rheumatoid arthritis. Material for sequencing was CD8+ T cells sorted from blood.

The CDR3, as DNA: TGCGCCAGCAGCCCGGGGACGGTGAGCACCGGGGAGCTGTTTTTT. Amino acid sequence: CASSPGTVSTGELFF. The chain couples TRBV4-1 to TRBJ2-2, with D possibly being TRBD1 or TRBD2 (5 bases each). Germline CDR1 reads MGHRA; CDR2 reads YSYEKL. CDR3 length: 15 residues. Trimming pared 4 bases from V and 4 bases from J, leaving 13 bases between.